Following are 30 T cell receptor beta chains from one sample sequenced in a study of glioma-infiltrating T cells (dated by TCRdb to the mid-2010s). TCRdb shows the sequencer as Illumina MiSeq. The iRepertoire nested amplicon-rescue multiplex PCR (arm-PCR) platform was used to amplify TCR alpha and beta CDR3 regions from RNA. TCRdb reworked the public reads: Q25 trimming with fastp, MiXCR clone assembly, productive beta chains retained. Each record represents a unique CDR3 protein, reported with the most common genes and DNA among its rows. Here the sample has about 180,000 distinct CDR3 sequences; about 47% occur a single time. The ten top clones hold roughly 5.2% of the sample. Sequencing was done on a sample of glioma tissue, nonneoplastic brain tissue, or PBMCs (not recorded which). The source of these receptors is a human donor with low-grade glioma or glioblastoma, undergoing nonglioma brain surgery, or in good health (not recorded which).

The chain recombines TRBV7-6 with TRBJ2-7; 10 nucleotides line up with TRBD1. This CDR3 comprises 15 residues. V shed 1 base and J 2 bases; nucleotides not matched to a gene: 2. CDR1 and CDR2 (germline): SGHVS, FNYEAQ. CDR3 coding DNA: TGTGCCAGCAGCTTAGGACAGGGGGCAACCTACGAGCAGTACTTC. Protein: CASSLGQGATYEQYF.

The V and J genes are TRBV2 and TRBJ2-3, with D tentatively TRBD1 (6 bases). Germline assignment: CDR1 SNHLY and CDR2 FYNNEI. The CDR3 contains 17 residues. Trimming cost V 6 bases and J 4 bases, with 23 bases left between them. The CDR3 DNA follows: TGTGCCAGCAGGGATCTACGCAGGGGTCGAGGCCCAGATACGCAGTATTTT. Encoded protein: CASRDLRRGRGPDTQYF.

The chain joins TRBV5-4 to TRBJ1-3, with no clear D. The CDR3 has 14 residues. Trimming shortened V by 4 bases and J by 4 bases, and 12 bases separated the two germline ends. The germline CDR1 and CDR2 sequences are SGHNT and YYREEE (reference sequence). The CDR3 sequence is CASSGPESGNTIYF. The CDR3 nucleotides are TGTGCCAGCAGCGGTCCGGAGTCAGGAAACACCATATATTTT. The whole variable domain, filled in from reference TRBV5-4 and TRBJ1-3, reads ETGVTQSPTHLIKTRGQQVTLRCSSQSGHNTVSWYQQALGQGPQFIFQYYREEENGRGNFPPRFSGLQFPNYSSELNVNALELDDSALYLCASSGPESGNTIYFGEGSWLTVV.

Of note for this clonotype: One base away lies a much larger clone, so this may be a sequencing read error. This chain connects TRBV4-1 to TRBJ1-5; 11 bases fit TRBD1. The CDR3 runs to 16 residues. Germline CDR1 and CDR2: MGHRA and YSYEKL. The CDR3 sequence: CACSQDFGTGGQPQHF. CDR3 in DNA: TGCGCCTGCAGCCAAGATTTCGGGACAGGGGGACAGCCCCAGCATTTT.

This chain uses TRBV18 with TRBJ1-1; tentative D call: TRBD1 (6 bases). From germline, CDR1 is KGHSH and CDR2 LQKENI. The CDR3 is made up of 15 amino acids. The V end was cut by 8 bases, the J end by 1 base, with 17 bases between. CDR3 sequence reads: CASPSGAGENTEAFF. The CDR3 DNA is TGTGCCAGCCCATCAGGGGCGGGTGAGAACACTGAAGCTTTCTTT.

As for this clonotype: Possible read error: a much larger clone is one base away. The chain links TRBV7-9 to TRBJ2-5; D may correspond to TRBD1 or TRBD2 (5 bases each). The CDR3 is 14 residues long. Germline CDR1 reads SEHNR; CDR2 reads FQNEAQ (reference sequence). CDR3 sequence: CAISSTGTQETQYF. DNA for the CDR3: TGTGCCATCAGCTCTACCGGGACCCAAGAGACCCAGTACTTC.

This clonotype was detected ten times or more. The chain carries TRBV28 and TRBJ1-1; D perhaps matches TRBD1 (5 bases). The CDR3 extends over 12 amino acids. CDR1 is MDHEN, CDR2 SYDVKM, per germline. V lost 5 bases and J lost 10, with 14 bases in between. CDR3 coding DNA: TGTGCCAGCAGTCCCTTCAGGGCGCGAGCTTTCTTT. It codes for CASSPFRARAFF. Based on the CDR3 plus reference TRBV28 and TRBJ1-1, the full variable domain is DVKVTQSSRYLVKRTGEKVFLECVQDMDHENMFWYRQDPGLGLRLIYFSYDVKMKEKGDIPEGYSVSREKKERFSLILESASTNQTSMYLCASSPFRARAFFGQGTRLTVV.

This clonotype was counted a few times. CDR3 coding DNA: TGTGCCAGCAGCTTAGAGCACCGAGAGGGGAATGAGCAGTTCTTC. Translated: CASSLEHREGNEQFF. The chain uses TRBV7-7 and TRBJ2-1; D assignment may be TRBD1 or TRBD2 (5 bases each). Germline CDR1 reads SSHAT; CDR2 reads FNYEAQ (reference sequence). V shed 1 base and J shed 7 bases, with 14 bases lying between them. This CDR3 contains 15 residues. Full variable domain (outside the CDR3, taken from reference TRBV7-7 and TRBJ2-1): GAGVSQSPRYKVTKRGQDVTLRCDPISSHATLYWYQQALGQGPEFLTYFNYEAQPDKSGLPSDRFSAERPEGSISTLTIQRTEQRDSAMYRCASSLEHREGNEQFFGPGTRLTVL.

Remarks on this clonotype: Just one base apart from a much larger clone, this may be a read error. This sequence joins TRBV27 and TRBJ2-1, with TRBD2 matching over 8 bases. The germline V gene has CDR1 MNHEY and CDR2 SMNVEV (reference sequence). This CDR3 comprises 17 residues. V lost 3 bases to trimming and J lost 5 bases; unmatched junction nucleotides: 12. For the CDR3, the DNA is TGTGCCAGCAGTTTCCTAAAACCTAGCGGGTGGGACAATGAGCAGTTCTTC. The encoded protein is CASSFLKPSGWDNEQFF.

This clonotype was seen at least ten times. This chain joins TRBV2 and TRBJ2-1; D unclear. V lost 11 bases and J lost 6, with 17 bases in between. Germline lookup yields CDR1 SNHLY and CDR2 FYNNEI. The CDR3 length is 13 residues. Here the CDR3 reads CAGRTDNPNEQFF. The CDR3 bases are TGTGCCGGAAGGACGGATAACCCCAATGAGCAGTTCTTC.

Only one count was recorded for this clonotype. A read error is possible here, since a much larger clone lies one base away. It is likely a read error, because the conserved phenylalanine at the end of the CDR3 is missing. In DNA, the CDR3 is TGTGCCAGCAGTGATACCGGGACAGCCTATAGGGGCTACACCTTA. Translated, it gives CASSDTGTAYRGYTL. The rearrangement joins TRBV2 to TRBJ1-2, with 7 bases identical to TRBD1. The junction had 12 bases not matched to a gene; V was cut back by 3 bases and J by 8 bases. CDR1 and CDR2 (germline): SNHLY, FYNNEI. This CDR3 comprises 15 residues.

In its sample, this clonotype was seen a few times. For the CDR3, the DNA is TGTGCCAGCAGTGTGGGGGGAGGTTATCAGCCCCAGCATTTT. Translated: CASSVGGGYQPQHF. The J gene is TRBJ1-5, the V gene TRBV2, with TRBD1 as a possible D gene (5 bases). Germline-derived CDR1 and CDR2 are SNHLY and FYNNEI. There are 14 residues in the CDR3. V shed 4 bases and J shed 5 bases, with 12 bases lying between them.

This clonotype has a handful of counts. One base away lies a much larger clone, so this may be a sequencing read error. V is TRBV24-1 and J is TRBJ2-1; the D is unclear. Germline-derived CDR1 and CDR2 are KGHDR and SFDVKD. This CDR3 spans 15 amino acids. Here the CDR3 DNA reads TGTGCCACCAGTGATTCTAGTAGGGCCCACAATGAGCAGTCCTTC. Protein product: CATSDSSRAHNEQSF.

The chain links TRBV6-5 to TRBJ2-7; D perhaps matches TRBD1 (5 bases). CDR1 MNHEY and CDR2 SVGAGI come from the germline V gene. V lost 4 bases, J lost 4 bases, and 20 bases lay in between. This CDR3 comprises 16 residues. CDR3 in DNA: TGTGCCAGCAGTTGTGGCCGTCGAGTGGGGCATTACGAGCAGTACTTC. Protein sequence: CASSCGRRVGHYEQYF.

J is TRBJ1-2 and V is TRBV12-3 or TRBV12-4; D perhaps matches TRBD1 (6 bases). The CDR3 totals 13 residues. Trimming shortened V by 6 bases and J by 1 base, and 9 bases separated the two germline ends. In nucleotides, the CDR3 is TGTGCCAGCAGGTCGGACAGTAACTATGGCTACACCTTC. The encoded protein is CASRSDSNYGYTF.

The chain links TRBV5-8 to TRBJ2-5; 10 bases line up with TRBD2. The ends lost 4 bases at V and 2 bases at J; junction bases unmatched: 11. Germline CDR1 and CDR2: SGHTS and YDEGEE. This CDR3 is 17 amino acids long. The CDR3: CASSIHRLAGFQETQYF. The DNA for the CDR3 is TGTGCCAGCAGCATTCATCGACTAGCGGGCTTTCAAGAGACCCAGTACTTC. The full variable domain, its missing parts supplied by reference TRBV5-8 and TRBJ2-5, is EAGVTQSPTHLIKTRGQQATLRCSPISGHTSVYWYQQALGLGLQFLLWYDEGEERNRGNFPPRFSGRQFPNYSSELNVNALELEDSALYLCASSIHRLAGFQETQYFGPGTRLLVL.

The sample holds one count of this clonotype. One end of the junction is discordant with germline, which a read error may explain. This chain joins TRBV15 and TRBJ2-3, with 7 positions matching TRBD2. The length of the CDR3 is 15 residues. Germline CDR1 reads LNHNV; CDR2 reads YYDKDF (reference sequence). Here the CDR3 reads CANSSERGRRDKQYF. CDR3 sequence (DNA): TGTGCCAACAGTAGTGAGCGGGGCCGAAGAGATAAGCAGTATTTT. Drawing the rest from reference TRBV15 and TRBJ2-3, the complete variable domain is DAMVIQNPRYQVTQFGKPVTLSCSQTLNHNVMYWYQQKSSQAPKLLFHYYDKDFNNEADTPDNFQSRRPNTSFCFLDIRSPGLGDTAMYLCANSSERGRRDKQYFGPGTRLTVL.

Comments on this clonotype: Sequence at one end of the junction differs from germline and may be a read error. The chain links TRBV6-1 to TRBJ2-1; D perhaps matches TRBD2 (6 bases). This CDR3 spans 15 amino acids. Germline V gene data show CDR1 as MNHNS and CDR2 as SASEGT. In DNA form, the CDR3 reads TGTGCCAGCAGTCCCGGGACTCCTTCCTACAATGAGGAGTTCTTC. As protein: CASSPGTPSYNEEFF.

The gene calls are TRBV12-3 or TRBV12-4 and TRBJ2-6; D is uncertain. The CDR3 contains 15 residues. V dropped 3 bases and J dropped 0 bases, with 6 bases sitting between them. CDR3 in amino acids: CASSFQSSGANVLTF. The CDR3 DNA sequence: TGTGCCAGCAGTTTCCAGTCCTCTGGGGCCAACGTCCTGACTTTC.

This chain uses TRBV12-3 or TRBV12-4 with TRBJ1-1; D perhaps matches TRBD1 (5 bases). This CDR3 comprises 16 residues. Trimming left V 3 bases short and J 3 bases short, with 17 bases between. CDR3: CASSFALGRGDTEAFF. Written as DNA, the CDR3 is TGTGCCAGCAGTTTTGCCTTGGGACGGGGGGACACTGAAGCTTTCTTT.

This clonotype turned up a few times. The rearrangement links TRBV18 to TRBJ2-3; 8 bases match TRBD2. With V trimmed by 2 bases and J by 7 bases, 8 bases remained unmatched. There are 15 residues in the CDR3. Looked up from germline, CDR1 is KGHSH and CDR2 is LQKENI. The CDR3 sequence is CASSPYSGSEYTQYF. CDR3 DNA: TGTGCCAGCTCACCATACAGCGGGAGTGAATATACGCAGTATTTT.

Comment on this clonotype: This may be a read error, as it is one base from a much larger clone. V usage is TRBV20-1 and J usage is TRBJ2-1, with a possible D match to TRBD2 (6 bases). This CDR3 spans 15 amino acids. Germline assignment: CDR1 DFQATT and CDR2 SNEGSKA (reference sequence). V gave up 4 bases and J gave up 3 bases, with 16 bases separating them. CDR3 residues: CSANCAGTSYNEQFF. The DNA of the CDR3 is TGCAGTGCTAACTGTGCGGGGACGAGCTACAATGAGCAGTTCTTC.

Ten or more counts support this clonotype. The J gene is TRBJ2-7, the V gene TRBV28; D is unclear. The germline gives CDR1 MDHEN, CDR2 SYDVKM. The CDR3 is 14 residues long. V lost 3 bases and J lost 2, with 11 bases in between. The CDR3 region has the DNA TGTGCCAGCAGTTTCCCCACAGCTCCCTACGAGCAGTACTTC. This codes for CASSFPTAPYEQYF. Full variable domain (missing parts from reference TRBV28 and TRBJ2-7): DVKVTQSSRYLVKRTGEKVFLECVQDMDHENMFWYRQDPGLGLRLIYFSYDVKMKEKGDIPEGYSVSREKKERFSLILESASTNQTSMYLCASSFPTAPYEQYFGPGTRLTVT.

As to this clonotype: A read error may explain this, as a much larger clone is one base away. The chain uses TRBV18 and TRBJ1-1; no definite D call. The CDR3 extends over 13 amino acids. V was trimmed by 5 bases and J by 5 bases, leaving 12 bases between them. The V gene's germline CDR1 is KGHSH and CDR2 LQKENI. The CDR3 bases are TGTGCCAGCTCAACGAAAGGAGAAACTGAAGCTTTCTTT. Translating gives CASSTKGETEAFF. Filled out from reference TRBV18 and TRBJ1-1, the complete variable domain reads NAGVMQNPRHLVRRRGQEARLRCSPMKGHSHVYWYRQLPEEGLKFMVYLQKENIIDESGMPKERFSAEFPKEGPSILRIQQVVRGDSAAYFCASSTKGETEAFFGQGTRLTVV.

About this clonotype itself: Sequence at one end of the junction differs from germline and may be a read error. The chain uses TRBV18 and TRBJ2-1; 10 bases agree with TRBD1. CDR1 is KGHSH and CDR2 is LQKENI in the germline V gene. The CDR3 sequence is 14 residues long. The CDR3 here is CARSPGQGWAEQFF. In nucleotides, the CDR3 is TGTGCCAGATCACCGGGACAGGGGTGGGCTGAGCAGTTCTTC.

CDR3 sequence reads: CSVGDGGYGEQFF. CDR3 coding DNA: TGCAGCGTTGGGGATGGAGGGTACGGTGAGCAGTTCTTC. The chain recombines TRBV29-1 with TRBJ2-1; D possibly corresponds to TRBD2 (6 bases). Germline V gene sequence: CDR1 SQVTM, CDR2 ANQGSEA. CDR3 length: 13 amino acids. The V end lost 4 bases, the J end lost 9 bases, and 16 bases lay between the germline ends.

This clonotype has a count of ten or more. The chain combines TRBV7-2 with TRBJ2-3, with 12 bases lining up with TRBD1. This CDR3 contains 17 residues. The germline gives CDR1 SGHTA, CDR2 FQGNSA. V gave up 5 bases and J gave up 4 bases; unmatched junction bases: 10. This CDR3 reads CASSLLTGQGAPDTQYF. The CDR3 region has the DNA TGTGCCAGCAGCCTACTGACGGGACAGGGGGCTCCAGATACGCAGTATTTT.

This clonotype appeared a single time. In DNA form, the CDR3 reads TGTGCCAGCAGTTCCATCTCACTGACGAACACTGAAGCTTTCTTT. Residues: CASSSISLTNTEAFF. This chain connects TRBV27 to TRBJ1-1, with D unresolved. V was trimmed by 4 bases and J by 1 base, leaving 13 bases between them. Germline assignment: CDR1 MNHEY and CDR2 SMNVEV (reference sequence). The length of the CDR3 is 15 residues.

J is TRBJ2-1 and V is TRBV5-5; either TRBD1 or TRBD2 may fit D (5 bases each). Germline lookup yields CDR1 SGHKS and CDR2 YYEKEE (reference sequence). Trimming removed 4 bases at V and 5 bases at J, with 16 bases between. The CDR3 spans 15 residues. CDR3 amino acids: CASSHGTGINNEQFF. CDR3 sequence (DNA): TGTGCCAGCAGCCACGGGACGGGGATCAACAATGAGCAGTTCTTC. The complete variable domain, with remaining parts taken from reference TRBV5-5 and TRBJ2-1, reads DAGVTQSPTHLIKTRGQQVTLRCSPISGHKSVSWYQQVLGQGPQFIFQYYEKEERGRGNFPDRFSARQFPNYSSELNVNALLLGDSALYLCASSHGTGINNEQFFGPGTRLTVL.

This clonotype was detected ten times or more. The CDR3 nucleotides are TGTGCCAGCAGTTTATGGATAGCGGGAGGGCTCTTTCGGACAGATACGCAGTATTTT. It encodes CASSLWIAGGLFRTDTQYF. The chain carries TRBV27 and TRBJ2-3; the match to TRBD2 covers 11 bases. Germline assignment: CDR1 MNHEY and CDR2 SMNVEV (reference sequence). V shed 1 base and J 3 bases; nucleotides not matched to a gene: 12. The CDR3 is 19 amino acids.